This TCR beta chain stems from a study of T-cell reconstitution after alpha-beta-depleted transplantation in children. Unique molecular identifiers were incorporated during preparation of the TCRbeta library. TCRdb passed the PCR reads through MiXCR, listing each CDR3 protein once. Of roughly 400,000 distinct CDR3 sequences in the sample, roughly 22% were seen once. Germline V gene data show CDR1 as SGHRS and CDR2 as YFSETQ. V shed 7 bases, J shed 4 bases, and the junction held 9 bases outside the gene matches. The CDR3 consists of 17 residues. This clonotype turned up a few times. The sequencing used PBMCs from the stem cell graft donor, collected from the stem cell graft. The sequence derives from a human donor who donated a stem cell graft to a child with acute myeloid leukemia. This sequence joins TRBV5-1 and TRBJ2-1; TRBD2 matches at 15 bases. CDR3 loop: CASGVPGLAGGYNEQFF. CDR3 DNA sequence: TGCGCCAGCGGGGTGCCTGGACTAGCGGGAGGGTACAATGAGCAGTTCTTC.